One and the same sample provided the 32 T cell receptor beta chains below, sequenced in a study of T cell responses to AZD1222 COVID-19 vaccine (dated by TCRdb to the early 2020s). The method was the immunoSEQ multiplex PCR assay. The immuneACCESS repertoire file appears here via TCRdb, limited to in-frame rearrangements. These files lack a portion of the clones; in checked studies, under half of the deficit traces to unresolved V genes, and the cause of the others is not known. Recorded for this sample are some 69,000 clones; less than 90% of them occurred a single time. The ten most abundant clones make up about 19% of the sample. The time point tag for this specimen amounts to: baseline before first vaccination. The specimen comprised peripheral blood, sampled on day 0 of AZD1222 vaccination. Receptors originate from an adult in good health.

The chain recombines TRBV6-5 with TRBJ1-5; D is uncertain. There are 14 residues in the CDR3. V lost 6 bases and J 2 bases, leaving 11 bases between the germline ends. The germline V gene has CDR1 MNHEY and CDR2 SVGAGI. The CDR3 here is CASRGETGNQPQHF. The CDR3 DNA reads as TGTGCCAGCAGGGGCGAAACGGGCAATCAGCCCCAGCATTTT.

The CDR3 region has the DNA TGTGCCAGCACCCGGGGACAGGGCTATGGCTACACCTTC. It specifies CASTRGQGYGYTF. This chain joins TRBV6-5 and TRBJ1-2; 9 nucleotides match TRBD1. Germline V CDR1 and CDR2: MNHEY, SVGAGI. J gave up 4 bases and V 7 bases, and 4 bases lay outside the gene matches. CDR3 size: 13 residues.

This chain joins TRBV24-1 and TRBJ1-1; TRBD1 matches at 12 bases. Per germline, CDR1 KGHDR and CDR2 SFDVKD. The CDR3 is 20 residues long. The junction had 15 bases not matched to a gene; V was cut back by 4 bases and J by 1 base. The CDR3 coding sequence is TGTGCCACCAGTGACTATCCTTGGTCCGGGACAGGGGGCTGGAACACTGAAGCTTTCTTT. This translates into CATSDYPWSGTGGWNTEAFF.

The chain joins TRBV28 to TRBJ1-2, with D perhaps matching TRBD1 (5 bases). CDR1 is MDHEN and CDR2 is SYDVKM in the germline V gene. CDR3 length equals 15 residues. V was clipped by 1 base and J by 6 bases, with 15 bases between them. The CDR3 protein is CASSLSLVGGNGYTF. In DNA, the CDR3 is TGTGCCAGCAGTTTATCCTTGGTGGGGGGGAATGGCTACACCTTC.

The chain recombines TRBV11-3 with TRBJ1-1; D gene unclear. CDR1 SGHNT and CDR2 YENEEA come from the germline V gene. V was clipped by 8 bases and J by 3 bases, with 13 bases between them. The CDR3 sequence is 13 residues long. In nucleotides, the CDR3 is TGTGCCAGCTCTCTTCTTCCGGACACTGAAGCTTTCTTT. This encodes CASSLLPDTEAFF.

The chain joins TRBV5-1 to TRBJ2-3; 15 bases are shared with TRBD2. With V trimmed by 4 bases and J by 4 bases, 7 bases remained unmatched. The CDR3 runs to 17 residues. Germline CDR1 is SGHRS and CDR2 is YFSETQ. The CDR3 nucleotides read TGCGCCAGCAGCGGGACTAGCGGGGGGCTGGGTGCAGATACGCAGTATTTT. This translates into CASSGTSGGLGADTQYF.

The J gene is TRBJ1-2, the V gene TRBV30; D is unclear. CDR3 length equals 13 residues. V was clipped by 1 base and J by 2 bases, with 8 bases between them. Germline assignment: CDR1 GTSNPN and CDR2 SVGIG (reference sequence). CDR3: CAWSAGPNYGYTF. CDR3 sequence (DNA): TGTGCCTGGAGTGCAGGACCAAACTATGGCTACACCTTC. Drawing the rest from reference TRBV30 and TRBJ1-2, the complete variable domain is SQTIHQWPATLVQPVGSPLSLECTVEGTSNPNLYWYRQAAGRGLQLLFYSVGIGQISSEVPQNLSASRPQDRQFILSSKKLLLSDSGFYLCAWSAGPNYGYTFGSGTRLTVV.

The chain employs TRBV19 and TRBJ2-7; D unclear. Germline V gene lookup returns CDR1 LNHDA and CDR2 SQIVND (reference sequence). V shed 5 bases and J shed 4 bases, with 18 bases lying between them. This CDR3 is 15 amino acids long. The CDR3 is CASSHKGVPEYEQYF. CDR3 nucleotides: TGTGCCAGTAGTCATAAGGGCGTTCCTGAATACGAGCAGTACTTC.

V and J are TRBV12-3 or TRBV12-4 and TRBJ2-1; D not resolved. The V end was cut by 7 bases, the J end by 10 bases, with 8 bases between. CDR3 length equals 10 residues. CDR3 DNA sequence: TGTGCCAGCACGAGCCGGGAGCAGTTCTTC. This codes for CASTSREQFF.

The chain combines TRBV6-5 with TRBJ1-1, with D unclear. This CDR3 spans 14 amino acids. Germline V lookup: CDR1 MNHEY, CDR2 SVGAGI. The V and J ends lost 0 bases and 3 bases respectively, with 8 bases between them. CDR3 DNA sequence: TGTGCCAGCAGTTACTCAGGACCAGACACTGAAGCTTTCTTT. Translation: CASSYSGPDTEAFF.

The chain employs TRBV6-2 or TRBV6-3 and TRBJ1-5; D might be TRBD1 (5 bases). CDR1 is MNHEY and CDR2 is SVGEGT in the germline V gene. V was shortened by 5 bases and J by 7 bases, with 21 bases between the two germline ends. The CDR3 runs 16 residues. CDR3 sequence reads: CASSPLTSGTRQPQHF. The CDR3, as DNA: TGTGCCAGCAGTCCACTCACTTCAGGGACTCGACAGCCCCAGCATTTT.

The J gene is TRBJ1-2, the V gene TRBV5-1, with a tentative D call TRBD1 (6 bases). Deletions cut 3 bases from V and 3 bases from J, with 12 bases between. Looked up from germline, CDR1 is SGHRS and CDR2 is YFSETQ. The CDR3 contains 14 residues. The CDR3 coding sequence is TGCGCCAGCAGCTCCCCGACAGGTCACTATGGCTACACCTTC. Its protein product is CASSSPTGHYGYTF.

The chain employs TRBV19 and TRBJ2-5; 9 bases match TRBD2. Germline V gene data show CDR1 as LNHDA and CDR2 as SQIVND (reference sequence). The CDR3 runs to 13 residues. With V trimmed by 6 bases and J by 3 bases, 2 bases remained unmatched. The CDR3 DNA is TGTGCCAGTAGCCTAGCGGGGAAAGAGACCCAGTACTTC. Its protein product is CASSLAGKETQYF.

This rearrangement joins TRBV12-3 or TRBV12-4 to TRBJ2-7; 7 bases agree with TRBD1. This CDR3 is 12 amino acids long. V trimming: 6 bases; J trimming: 9 bases; junction bases outside the gene matches: 8. CDR3 nucleotide sequence: TGTGCCAGCAGCCAGGACAGGTTAATGCAGTACTTC. It yields the protein CASSQDRLMQYF.

This chain uses TRBV6-2 or TRBV6-3 with TRBJ2-4; TRBD2 agrees at 13 bases. V dropped 2 bases and J dropped 4; count of bases not matched to a gene: 5. CDR3 length equals 17 residues. The germline CDR1 and CDR2 sequences are MNHEY and SVGEGT. CDR3 in DNA: TGTGCCAGCAGTTACCCGGGACTAGCGGGACCAAAAAACATTCAGTACTTC. The encoded protein is CASSYPGLAGPKNIQYF.

The genes are TRBV30 and TRBJ2-5; 11 nucleotides match TRBD2. This CDR3 has 17 residues. V lost 1 base, J lost 4 bases, and 11 bases stayed unmatched. Looked up from germline, CDR1 is GTSNPN and CDR2 is SVGIG (reference sequence). Here the CDR3 DNA reads TGTGCCTGGAGTGAAGGAATTAGACTAGCGGGGACAGAGACCCAGTACTTC. The encoded protein is CAWSEGIRLAGTETQYF.

Ten or more counts support this clone. The V and J genes are TRBV6-5 and TRBJ2-5; maybe TRBD2 (6 bases). The V gene lost 2 bases and the J gene lost 2 bases, with 15 bases spanning the gap. The CDR3 length is 16 residues. Germline assignment: CDR1 MNHEY and CDR2 SVGAGI. As DNA, the CDR3 is TGTGCCAGCAGTTACCTTTGGGACTGGTTACAAGAGACCCAGTACTTC. As protein: CASSYLWDWLQETQYF.

This chain connects TRBV19 to TRBJ1-3; D remains ambiguous. CDR3 length: 13 amino acids. V was pared by 7 bases and J by 7 bases, with 14 bases between. Germline-derived CDR1 and CDR2 are LNHDA and SQIVND (reference sequence). CDR3 sequence reads: CASNRLGTNTIYF. The CDR3 DNA sequence: TGTGCCAGTAATAGACTGGGCACCAACACCATATATTTT.

The rearrangement links TRBV28 to TRBJ2-2; tentatively, D is TRBD1 or TRBD2 (5 bases each). The CDR3 extends over 15 amino acids. Looked up from germline, CDR1 is MDHEN and CDR2 is SYDVKM. Trimming shortened V by 6 bases and J by 7 bases, and 18 bases separated the two germline ends. CDR3 sequence: CASSRGRDRSGELFF. Here the CDR3 DNA reads TGTGCCAGCAGCCGGGGCAGGGATCGCAGCGGGGAGCTGTTTTTT. Using reference TRBV28 and TRBJ2-2 for the parts outside the CDR3, the full variable domain is DVKVTQSSRYLVKRTGEKVFLECVQDMDHENMFWYRQDPGLGLRLIYFSYDVKMKEKGDIPEGYSVSREKKERFSLILESASTNQTSMYLCASSRGRDRSGELFFGEGSRLTVL.

This chain connects TRBV27 to TRBJ1-1; D not certain. This CDR3 is 14 amino acids long. Trimming removed 0 bases at V and 4 bases at J, with 9 bases between. The V gene's germline CDR1 is MNHEY and CDR2 SMNVEV (reference sequence). Here the CDR3 DNA reads TGTGCCAGCAGTTTATCTCTTGGAAGCACTGAAGCTTTCTTT. This codes for CASSLSLGSTEAFF.

The chain joins TRBV30 to TRBJ2-5; D is perhaps TRBD1 or TRBD2 (5 bases each). The CDR3 is 17 residues long. CDR1 and CDR2 from the germline V gene are GTSNPN and SVGIG (reference sequence). V gave up 3 bases and J gave up 2 bases, with 22 bases separating them. This CDR3 reads CAWSLKTPGTVQETQYF. CDR3 nucleotide sequence: TGTGCCTGGAGCCTAAAAACACCCGGGACGGTTCAAGAGACCCAGTACTTC.

The chain employs TRBV9 and TRBJ1-6; 12 bases match TRBD1. Germline assignment: CDR1 SGDLS and CDR2 YYNGEE. The CDR3 runs to 18 residues. With V trimmed by 3 bases and J by 7 bases, 11 bases remained unmatched. CDR3 nucleotides: TGTGCCAGCAGCGCTTCCGGGACAGGGGGCGCTAGAAATTCACCCCTCCACTTT. This encodes CASSASGTGGARNSPLHF.

The rearrangement links TRBV18 to TRBJ1-2, with TRBD1 matching 9 bases. After removal of 2 bases from V and 3 bases from J, the junction contained 7 bases not matched to a gene. Germline V CDR1 and CDR2: KGHSH, LQKENI. CDR3 length equals 16 residues. Written as DNA, the CDR3 is TGTGCCAGCTCACCAGGGACAGGGTCGATATACTATGGCTACACCTTC. Translation: CASSPGTGSIYYGYTF.

This rearrangement joins TRBV9 to TRBJ1-6; D not resolved. Germline values: CDR1 SGDLS, CDR2 YYNGEE. V was pared by 0 bases and J by 15 bases, with 10 bases between. The length of the CDR3 is 12 residues. This CDR3 reads CASSVVGGLLHF. Written as DNA, the CDR3 is TGTGCCAGCAGCGTAGTTGGTGGGCTCCTCCACTTT.

CDR3 in amino acids: CASRDRGQGGYTF. CDR3 nucleotides: TGTGCCAGCCGGGACAGGGGGCAGGGCGGCTACACCTTC. The chain recombines TRBV28 with TRBJ1-2; 12 bases are a match to TRBD1. With V trimmed by 8 bases and J by 8 bases, 6 bases remained unmatched. CDR3 length: 13 residues. Looked up from germline, CDR1 is MDHEN and CDR2 is SYDVKM.

The chain has TRBV7-2 and TRBJ2-7; a weak D match, TRBD1 (5 bases). Germline V gene sequence: CDR1 SGHTA, CDR2 FQGNSA. This CDR3 comprises 15 residues. The ends were cut back, 7 bases at V and 1 base at J, with 17 bases in the middle. The CDR3 loop reads CASTEQATASYEQYF. The CDR3 DNA is TGTGCCAGCACCGAACAGGCGACGGCTTCCTACGAGCAGTACTTC.

V is TRBV23-1 and J is TRBJ2-3; D may match TRBD1 or TRBD2 (5 bases each). TRBV23-1 belongs to the ORF category, with a function that is uncertain. Trimming removed 0 bases from V and 2 bases from J, with 27 bases in between. This CDR3 region has 21 residues. In DNA, the CDR3 is TGCGCCAGCAGTCAATCGGAGGCCAGGCAGGGCCACAGGACCTACACAGATACGCAGTATTTT. This sequence encodes CASSQSEARQGHRTYTDTQYF.

This chain connects TRBV6-6 to TRBJ2-7, with 11 bases aligning to TRBD1. The trim removed 6 bases at V and 5 bases at J, leaving 3 bases unmatched. The CDR3 length is 13 residues. The germline V gene encodes CDR1 MNHNY and CDR2 SVGAGI (reference sequence). CDR3 DNA sequence: TGTGCCAGCAGGGGGACAGGGGGGGACGAGCAGTACTTC. This gives the protein CASRGTGGDEQYF.

V is TRBV7-9 and J is TRBJ1-4, with D unresolved. V lost 4 bases to trimming and J lost 0 bases, with 3 bases between them. Germline CDR1 SEHNR, CDR2 FQNEAQ (reference sequence). The CDR3 extends over 13 amino acids. The CDR3 sequence: CASSSATNEKLFF. CDR3 sequence (DNA): TGTGCCAGCAGCTCCGCAACTAATGAAAAACTGTTTTTT.

The chain uses TRBV5-6 and TRBJ1-2; no clear D gene. Germline V gives CDR1 SGHDT, CDR2 YYEEEE. This CDR3 has 14 amino acids. V was pared by 2 bases and J by 4 bases, with 12 bases between. CDR3 protein: CASSFYQGGYGYTF. The CDR3 bases are TGTGCCAGCAGCTTCTACCAAGGCGGCTATGGCTACACCTTC.

The CDR3 loop is CASSQLQRSGANVLTF. DNA for the CDR3: TGTGCCAGCAGCCAACTGCAAAGGTCTGGGGCCAACGTCCTGACTTTC. This chain uses TRBV11-2 with TRBJ2-6; D unclear. The CDR3 has 16 residues. V dropped 5 bases and J dropped 1 base, with 12 bases sitting between them. The germline CDR1 and CDR2 sequences are SGHAT and FQNNGV. Using reference TRBV11-2 and TRBJ2-6 for the parts outside the CDR3, the full variable domain is EAGVAQSPRYKIIEKRQSVAFWCNPISGHATLYWYQQILGQGPKLLIQFQNNGVVDDSQLPKDRFSAERLKGVDSTLKIQPAKLEDSAVYLCASSQLQRSGANVLTFGAGSRLTVL.

The gene calls are TRBV5-1 and TRBJ1-2, with 7 bases fitting TRBD1. The CDR3 spans 15 residues. The V gene end was trimmed by 4 bases and the J gene end by 4 bases; junction bases not matched to a gene: 10. CDR1 and CDR2 from the germline V gene are SGHRS and YFSETQ. This chain's CDR3 is CASSEMGQGGYGYTF. In nucleotides, the CDR3 is TGCGCCAGCAGCGAGATGGGGCAGGGGGGCTATGGCTACACCTTC.